What follows is one T cell receptor beta chain and its context. Its antigen is not known. TCRdb keeps only in-frame clones here, not all; method: immunoSEQ multiplex PCR. Found here are about 50,000 clones, 90% to 95% of them singletons; the top ten hold under 1.5%. Germline loops: CDR1 SGHTA, CDR2 FQGNSA. The V gene lost 6 bases and the J gene lost 0 bases, with 8 bases spanning the gap. This CDR3 has 13 amino acids. The record originates from a study of T cells in tuberculosis. Study in general: Samples predate treatment or fall within its first 7 days. Study results and limitations: Active tuberculosis TCR-alpha repertoires lay closer to GMM-specific TCRs than IGRA-negative controls, suggesting clonal expansion. GEM motif frequencies gave 55% to 75% accuracy; the GMM repertoire gave approximately 90%.

Time point noted: new active TB diagnosis, blood taken before or within 7 days of starting treatment. Confirmation came from sputum smear and/or culture positivity for M. tuberculosis. V and J are TRBV7-2 and TRBJ1-1; D is undetermined. The source of this sequence is an adult with tuberculosis. Sequencing was performed on PBMCs, taken at tuberculosis diagnosis. CDR3 DNA sequence: TGTGCCAGCAGTCAGGTCCTGAACACTGAAGCTTTCTTT. Protein: CASSQVLNTEAFF.